A selection of T cell receptor beta chains follows, all from one sample in a study of early T cells in non-severe SARS-CoV-2 infection. TCRdb fed the 5' RACE reads into MiXCR, producing one record per CDR3 protein. The table has some 80,000 distinct CDR3 sequences, around 10% seen once. The sample was whole blood, taken at baseline. The source of these receptors is an adult who was a healthcare worker with PCR-confirmed SARS-CoV-2 infection or an uninfected control (not recorded which). The donor label of this sample is uncertain. CDR3s include the opening cysteine and the closing phenylalanine or tryptophan. The D gene is left open where the match is weak. Rows give clone size only sometimes, using once, few, many, or a class for an expanded clone.

d_call	j_call	clone_size	v_call	cdr3_aa	cdr3_nt
.	TRBJ2-7	.	TRBV19	CASGRRDLSYEQYF	TGTGCCAGTGGCCGCCGGGACCTCTCCTACGAGCAGTACTTC
.	TRBJ2-7	many	TRBV28	CAAAGTTVTEQYF	TGTGCCGCGGCGGGGACAACCGTCACCGAGCAGTACTTC
.	TRBJ1-1	few	TRBV7-3	CASSFTPGGEAFF	TGTGCCAGCAGCTTTACTCCCGGAGGTGAAGCTTTCTTT
.	TRBJ2-3	few	TRBV20-1	CSARDGGGGDTQYF	TGCAGTGCTAGAGATGGGGGCGGGGGAGATACGCAGTATTTT
.	TRBJ1-2	.	TRBV4-3	CASSQDWGNYGYTF	TGCGCCAGCAGCCAAGACTGGGGTAACTATGGCTACACCTTC
.	TRBJ2-1	.	TRBV7-6	CASSWPGTDQNEQFF	TGTGCCAGCAGCTGGCCCGGGACTGACCAGAATGAGCAGTTCTTC
.	TRBJ2-5	few	TRBV10-2	CASSHPPEIKETQYF	TGCGCCAGCAGTCACCCCCCGGAGATTAAAGAGACCCAGTACTTC
TRBD2	TRBJ2-3	.	TRBV10-3	CAISKTSGDTDTQYF	TGTGCCATCAGTAAAACTAGCGGGGACACAGATACGCAGTATTTT
TRBD1	TRBJ2-5	few	TRBV30	CAWSATGETQYF	TGTGCCTGGAGCGCGACAGGGGAGACCCAGTACTTC
.	TRBJ2-3	.	TRBV7-9	CASSYLMVGIDADTQYF	TGTGCCAGCAGTTACCTGATGGTCGGGATCGATGCAGATACGCAGTATTTT
.	TRBJ2-7	.	TRBV20-1	CSAKQGPWAYEQYF	TGCAGTGCTAAACAGGGCCCATGGGCCTACGAGCAGTACTTC
TRBD2	TRBJ2-1	few	TRBV3-1	CASSQSGLAGGPDPHEQFF	TGTGCCAGCAGCCAATCGGGACTAGCGGGAGGGCCAGACCCCCATGAGCAGTTCTTC
.	TRBJ2-7	many	TRBV30	CAWSRQGLGKQYF	TGTGCCTGGAGTCGGCAGGGGCTTGGTAAGCAGTACTTC
TRBD1	TRBJ1-6	.	TRBV10-3	CAISAGQGTTTNNSPLHF	TGTGCCATCAGTGCCGGACAGGGAACCACCACTAATAATTCACCCCTCCACTTT
.	TRBJ1-1	.	TRBV4-2	CASSQSGTGPRLNTEAFF	TGTGCCAGCAGCCAAAGCGGAACGGGGCCACGGCTGAACACTGAAGCTTTCTTT
.	TRBJ2-3	.	TRBV9	CASSPQTSNF	TGTGCCAGCAGTCCTCAGACTAGTAATTTT
TRBD2	TRBJ2-1	few	TRBV20-1	CSSSGVNNEQFF	TGCAGTTCCAGCGGGGTTAACAATGAGCAGTTCTTC
TRBD2	TRBJ2-1	few	TRBV12-5	CASGSLAGVNNEQFF	TGTGCTAGTGGTTCTCTAGCGGGGGTTAACAATGAGCAGTTCTTC
.	TRBJ1-2	.	TRBV5-6	CASSFGAVFYGYTF	TGTGCCAGCAGCTTTGGGGCAGTTTTTTATGGCTACACCTTC
.	TRBJ2-5	few	TRBV5-1	CASSLVGQGETQYF	TGCGCCAGCAGCTTGGTCGGTCAGGGGGAGACCCAGTACTTC
.	TRBJ2-3	.	TRBV4-2	CASSQDKAGGFTDTQYF	TGTGCCAGCAGCCAAGATAAGGCAGGCGGGTTCACAGATACGCAGTATTTT
.	TRBJ2-2	few	TRBV24-1	CATSELPGLGGLGELFF	TGTGCCACCAGTGAGCTACCGGGACTGGGGGGCCTCGGGGAGCTGTTTTTT
.	TRBJ2-5	.	TRBV6-6	CASSSGLKETQYF	TGTGCCAGCAGTTCTGGACTAAAAGAGACCCAGTACTTC
.	TRBJ2-3	.	TRBV12-3/TRBV12-4	CASSLLGGNTDTQYF	TGTGCCAGCAGTTTATTGGGCGGCAACACAGATACGCAGTATTTT